The 31 T cell receptor beta chains below all came from one sample that was sequenced in a study of radiotherapy plus CTLA-4 blockade in lung cancer. Libraries were prepared by immunoSEQ multiplex PCR; TCRdb keeps only in-frame clonotypes and omits some of them. The sample yields 95,000 to 150,000 clones, more than 80% seen once. The sequenced sample was peripheral blood, obtained from a patient treated with radiotherapy plus ipilimumab. The receptor source for this set is a human donor with non-small cell lung cancer that progressed on radiotherapy plus ipilimumab.

This clone was seen a single time. The V and J genes are TRBV18 and TRBJ2-5; 7 nucleotides match TRBD2. V lost 3 bases and J lost 1; bases outside the gene matches: 2. The CDR3 sequence is 14 residues long. Germline CDR1 is KGHSH and CDR2 is LQKENI. The CDR3 bases are TGTGCCAGCTCACCCCTAGCGGTCCAAGAGACCCAGTACTTC. It encodes CASSPLAVQETQYF.

The chain has TRBV5-1 and TRBJ2-2; possibly TRBD2 for D (6 bases). Trimming left V 7 bases short and J 1 base short, with 11 bases between. The CDR3 has 14 residues. In germline, CDR1 is SGHRS, CDR2 YFSETQ. CDR3 in DNA: TGCGCCAGCGGGGACTTTCTGAACACCGGGGAGCTGTTTTTT. It codes for CASGDFLNTGELFF.

The V and J genes are TRBV5-1 and TRBJ2-5, with D maybe TRBD1 (6 bases). The CDR3 totals 20 residues. V was clipped by 2 bases and J by 1 base, with 27 bases between them. Germline-derived CDR1 and CDR2 are SGHRS and YFSETQ. CDR3 amino acids: CASSFPPDSRPTIIQETQYF. CDR3 nucleotide sequence: TGCGCCAGCAGCTTCCCCCCGGACAGCCGTCCAACTATAATCCAAGAGACCCAGTACTTC.

The CDR3 DNA follows: TGTGCCAGCAGCGTCGACTCCGCGAACAATGAGCAGTTCTTC. Translation: CASSVDSANNEQFF. The chain joins TRBV7-3 to TRBJ2-1, with no clear D. CDR3 length: 14 amino acids. V was trimmed by 5 bases and J by 5 bases, leaving 13 bases between them. Germline CDR1 SGHTA, CDR2 FQGTGA. The full variable domain, completed using reference TRBV7-3 and TRBJ2-1, is GAGVSQTPSNKVTEKGKYVELRCDPISGHTALYWYRQSLGQGPEFLIYFQGTGAADDSGLPNDRFFAVRPEGSVSTLKIQRTERGDSAVYLCASSVDSANNEQFFGPGTRLTVL.

The chain joins TRBV7-9 to TRBJ2-1; TRBD2 matches at 7 bases. CDR3 length: 14 amino acids. J gave up 9 bases and V 0 bases, and 5 bases lay outside the gene matches. Germline V gives CDR1 SEHNR, CDR2 FQNEAQ (reference sequence). The CDR3 sequence: CASSLALAIGEQFF. In nucleotides, the CDR3 is TGTGCCAGCAGCTTAGCACTAGCGATAGGTGAGCAGTTCTTC.

The V gene is TRBV6-1, the J gene TRBJ2-1, with TRBD2 matching 10 bases. Germline V gives CDR1 MNHNS, CDR2 SASEGT. CDR3 length: 15 residues. The ends lost 7 bases at V and 8 bases at J; junction bases unmatched: 11. The CDR3 sequence: CASTPTLAGGYEQFF. The CDR3, as DNA: TGTGCCAGCACACCGACTTTAGCGGGGGGTTATGAGCAGTTCTTC.

This clone was seen just once. The chain joins TRBV29-1 to TRBJ2-2, with 11 bases lining up with TRBD2. Germline CDR1 is SQVTM and CDR2 is ANQGSEA. CDR3 length equals 15 residues. V was clipped by 3 bases and J by 6 bases; unmatched bases: 6. CDR3 loop: CSVDGLAGGPGELFF. The CDR3 bases are TGCAGCGTTGACGGGCTAGCGGGAGGACCCGGGGAGCTGTTTTTT.

The table lists this clone with a count of one. V is TRBV27 and J is TRBJ1-1; the D gene is possibly TRBD1 (5 bases). Germline values: CDR1 MNHEY, CDR2 SMNVEV (reference sequence). This CDR3 is 15 amino acids long. V shed 1 base and J shed 1 base, with 10 bases lying between them. The CDR3 loop is CASSLWGGGNTEAFF. For the CDR3, the DNA is TGTGCCAGCAGTTTATGGGGGGGAGGGAACACTGAAGCTTTCTTT.

This clone occurred once. The CDR3 loop reads CASSSRDGSYEQYF. For the CDR3, the DNA is TGTGCCAGCAGCTCACGGGACGGGTCCTACGAGCAGTACTTC. The chain is built from TRBV7-8 and TRBJ2-7; D may match TRBD1 or TRBD2 (5 bases each). Trimming left V 4 bases short and J 1 base short, with 11 bases between. The CDR3 has 14 residues. Germline CDR1 is SGHVS and CDR2 is FQNEAQ.

This chain joins TRBV5-1 and TRBJ2-1, with 8 bases identical to TRBD2. The V and J ends lost 1 base and 3 bases, in that order; junction bases with no gene match: 6. CDR1 SGHRS and CDR2 YFSETQ come from the germline V gene. This CDR3 is built from 16 residues. The CDR3 coding sequence is TGCGCCAGCAGCTTGTTCCTTGGGACTAGCTACAATGAGCAGTTCTTC. Its translation is CASSLFLGTSYNEQFF.

The gene calls are TRBV11-2 and TRBJ2-7; D is undetermined. The V gene lost 5 bases and the J gene lost 3 bases, with 11 bases spanning the gap. The CDR3 has 13 amino acids. Germline loops: CDR1 SGHAT, CDR2 FQNNGV. CDR3 residues: CASSPLTLYEQYF. CDR3 DNA sequence: TGTGCCAGCAGCCCCCTAACGCTCTACGAGCAGTACTTC. Filled out from reference TRBV11-2 and TRBJ2-7, the complete variable domain reads EAGVAQSPRYKIIEKRQSVAFWCNPISGHATLYWYQQILGQGPKLLIQFQNNGVVDDSQLPKDRFSAERLKGVDSTLKIQPAKLEDSAVYLCASSPLTLYEQYFGPGTRLTVT.

The chain links TRBV9 to TRBJ2-7, with 7 bases matching TRBD2. The CDR3 has 15 residues. Germline V lookup: CDR1 SGDLS, CDR2 YYNGEE. The trim removed 4 bases at V and 5 bases at J, leaving 12 bases unmatched. In DNA, the CDR3 is TGTGCCAGCAGCCGGGGGGACTACCCTTGGGACGAGCAGTACTTC. This sequence encodes CASSRGDYPWDEQYF.

The J gene is TRBJ2-7, the V gene TRBV7-2; D not resolved. Germline V gives CDR1 SGHTA, CDR2 FQGNSA. The V end was cut by 1 base, the J end by 6 bases, with 13 bases between. The CDR3 has 14 residues. CDR3 protein: CASSLDPFSGEQYF. In DNA form, the CDR3 reads TGTGCCAGCAGCTTAGACCCTTTCTCGGGCGAGCAGTACTTC.

The chain recombines TRBV5-1 with TRBJ1-1; D remains unclear. Germline V gene lookup returns CDR1 SGHRS and CDR2 YFSETQ. V was clipped by 0 bases and J by 4 bases, with 10 bases between them. CDR3 length: 14 residues. CDR3 sequence reads: CASSLAGSSTEAFF. In DNA form, the CDR3 reads TGCGCCAGCAGCTTGGCGGGGTCGTCCACTGAAGCTTTCTTT.

The chain uses TRBV5-6 and TRBJ2-5, with D hard to call. The CDR3 is made up of 15 amino acids. Trimming left V 0 bases short and J 4 bases short, with 13 bases between. Germline V gene lookup returns CDR1 SGHDT and CDR2 YYEEEE. In nucleotides, the CDR3 is TGTGCCAGCAGCTTGGGACAACTGGGGATAGAGACCCAGTACTTC. This encodes CASSLGQLGIETQYF.

The rearrangement joins TRBV7-8 to TRBJ2-6; possible D gene TRBD2, 6 bases. The CDR3 consists of 16 residues. The V gene lost 4 bases and the J gene lost 4 bases, with 14 bases spanning the gap. Germline V gives CDR1 SGHVS, CDR2 FQNEAQ. The CDR3, as DNA: TGTGCCAGCAGCTCCCCGGGGGTCGCCGGGGCCAACGTCCTGACTTTC. Amino acids: CASSSPGVAGANVLTF.

This sequence joins TRBV6-6 and TRBJ2-1; possible D gene TRBD1, 6 bases. CDR1 is MNHNY, CDR2 SVGAGI, per germline (reference sequence). Trimming cost V 8 bases and J 6 bases, with 17 bases left between them. The CDR3 is made up of 14 amino acids. The DNA of the CDR3 is TGTGCCAGCCTAGGACAGCAAAATTCCAATGAGCAGTTCTTC. It encodes CASLGQQNSNEQFF.

The chain recombines TRBV10-1 with TRBJ2-3; D unclear. The CDR3 length is 13 residues. Trimming cost V 3 bases and J 3 bases, with 7 bases left between them. In germline, CDR1 is WNHNN, CDR2 SYGVQD (reference sequence). The CDR3 bases are TGCGCCAGCAGTGAAGACCATACAGATACGCAGTATTTT. The encoded protein is CASSEDHTDTQYF.

The gene calls are TRBV5-4 and TRBJ1-2; 9 bases align to TRBD1. Germline loops: CDR1 SGHNT, CDR2 YYREEE (reference sequence). This CDR3 has 15 residues. The V gene end was trimmed by 7 bases and the J gene end by 5 bases; junction bases not matched to a gene: 12. CDR3 sequence reads: CASSLGGQGWYGYTF. CDR3 nucleotide sequence: TGTGCCAGCTCCCTCGGGGGACAGGGATGGTATGGCTACACCTTC.

This chain links TRBV5-1 with TRBJ2-1; 9 nucleotides align to TRBD2. Germline assignment: CDR1 SGHRS and CDR2 YFSETQ. CDR3 length equals 16 residues. V was pared by 0 bases and J by 5 bases, with 6 bases of the junction left unmatched. The CDR3 loop reads CASSLVGSGSNNEQFF. CDR3 DNA: TGCGCCAGCAGCTTGGTAGGTAGCGGGAGTAACAATGAGCAGTTCTTC.

This chain links TRBV15 with TRBJ2-3, with 9 bases matching TRBD1. Per germline, CDR1 LNHNV and CDR2 YYDKDF (reference sequence). The CDR3 runs 15 residues. The trim removed 1 base at V and 9 bases at J, leaving 8 bases unmatched. CDR3 loop: CATSRATGGPSTQYF. Written as DNA, the CDR3 is TGTGCCACCAGCAGAGCAACAGGGGGCCCCTCAACGCAGTATTTT.

This sequence joins TRBV2 and TRBJ2-2, with D perhaps given as TRBD1 or TRBD2 (6 bases each). The length of the CDR3 is 15 residues. The V gene lost 6 bases and the J gene lost 5 bases, with 16 bases spanning the gap. The germline CDR1 and CDR2 sequences are SNHLY and FYNNEI. This CDR3 is CASSRGGGGTGELFF. The CDR3 DNA sequence: TGTGCCAGCAGCCGAGGAGGAGGGGGGACCGGGGAGCTGTTTTTT.

This clone was observed once. The chain is built from TRBV5-1 and TRBJ2-1; 7 bases fit TRBD2. CDR3 length: 15 residues. V shed 6 bases, J shed 3 bases, and the junction held 9 bases outside the gene matches. Germline V gives CDR1 SGHRS, CDR2 YFSETQ. CDR3 sequence (DNA): TGCGCCAGCACCGCCCGGGGGGTGAGCTACAATGAGCAGTTCTTC. Amino acid sequence: CASTARGVSYNEQFF. Using reference TRBV5-1 and TRBJ2-1 for the parts outside the CDR3, the full variable domain is KAGVTQTPRYLIKTRGQQVTLSCSPISGHRSVSWYQQTPGQGLQFLFEYFSETQRNKGNFPGRFSGRQFSNSRSEMNVSTLELGDSALYLCASTARGVSYNEQFFGPGTRLTVL.

Only one count was recorded for this clone. The chain uses TRBV2 and TRBJ2-5; no firm D call. This CDR3 is built from 13 residues. V shed 8 bases and J shed 3 bases, with 13 bases lying between them. Germline V gene data show CDR1 as SNHLY and CDR2 as FYNNEI. Written as DNA, the CDR3 is TGTGCCAGCTCCTGGCGCCTCAAAGAGACCCAGTACTTC. Amino acids: CASSWRLKETQYF.

This sequence joins TRBV27 and TRBJ2-7; D gene unclear. This CDR3 is 12 amino acids long. Trimming left V 2 bases short and J 6 bases short, with 8 bases between. The germline V gene encodes CDR1 MNHEY and CDR2 SMNVEV (reference sequence). The CDR3 loop is CASSLIWGEQYF. The CDR3 bases are TGTGCCAGCAGTTTAATCTGGGGCGAGCAGTACTTC.

The chain uses TRBV7-9 and TRBJ2-1; no clear D gene. This CDR3 region has 16 residues. Germline-derived CDR1 and CDR2 are SEHNR and FQNEAQ (reference sequence). The V and J ends lost 4 bases and 4 bases respectively, with 17 bases between them. In DNA, the CDR3 is TGTGCCAGCAGCTCCCACCATGTAGCTTCATACAATGAGCAGTTCTTC. This codes for CASSSHHVASYNEQFF.

DNA for the CDR3: TGTGCCAGCAGTCGCGACAGGGGACAGAACACTGAAGCTTTCTTT. Translation: CASSRDRGQNTEAFF. The rearrangement links TRBV6-5 to TRBJ1-1, with 8 bases lining up with TRBD1. Germline trimming cut 5 bases from V and 1 base from J; bases unmatched to any gene: 6. CDR1 and CDR2 from the germline V gene are MNHEY and SVGAGI. This CDR3 has 15 amino acids.

This clone was recorded a few times. This chain uses TRBV19 with TRBJ1-2, with 7 positions matching TRBD1. V lost 6 bases, J lost 3 bases, and 10 bases stayed unmatched. In germline, CDR1 is LNHDA, CDR2 SQIVND (reference sequence). This CDR3 has 15 residues. The CDR3 bases are TGTGCCAGTAGCCGCCAGGGCAGGGGGGACTATGGCTACACCTTC. Residues: CASSRQGRGDYGYTF.

The chain combines TRBV2 with TRBJ2-1, with 8 nucleotides matching TRBD1. Germline V gene lookup returns CDR1 SNHLY and CDR2 FYNNEI. After removal of 6 bases from V and 4 bases from J, the junction contained 8 bases not matched to a gene. The length of the CDR3 is 15 residues. This CDR3 reads CASRGTGDPYNEQFF. CDR3 sequence (DNA): TGTGCCAGCAGGGGGACAGGAGATCCTTACAATGAGCAGTTCTTC.

The chain recombines TRBV18 with TRBJ2-7, with D tentatively TRBD1 or TRBD2 (5 bases each). V lost 0 bases, J lost 0 bases, and 9 bases lay in between. There are 15 residues in the CDR3. CDR1 is KGHSH and CDR2 is LQKENI in the germline V gene. The CDR3: CASSPPGGSSYEQYF. The DNA for the CDR3 is TGTGCCAGCTCACCACCTGGGGGAAGCTCCTACGAGCAGTACTTC.

This chain connects TRBV2 to TRBJ1-3, with 7 bases aligning to TRBD1. In germline, CDR1 is SNHLY, CDR2 FYNNEI. The junction had 8 bases not matched to a gene; V was cut back by 0 bases and J by 0 bases. The CDR3 covers 18 residues. The DNA for the CDR3 is TGTGCCAGCAGTGAAGCGGGCCCAGGGGGGAGCTCTGGAAACACCATATATTTT. Translating it yields CASSEAGPGGSSGNTIYF.